The 24 T cell receptor beta chains presented below share a single source sample, sequenced in a study of T-cell memory formation after mild COVID-19. TCRdb ran MiXCR on the 5' RACE reads and lists one entry per CDR3 protein. The data show under 300,000 distinct CDR3 sequences, with approximately 8.4% seen just once and approximately 23% held by the top ten. The sequenced sample was PBMCs or a T cell subset sorted from them (not recorded which). The receptors were gathered from a young man who had mild COVID-19 (a few samples of this study predate the infection). Cell type and time point are not known.

The sample holds a few counts of this clonotype. The genes are TRBV20-1 and TRBJ2-3, with D perhaps TRBD1 (6 bases). The CDR3 has 15 residues. The V end was cut by 4 bases, the J end by 2 bases, with 16 bases between. Germline values: CDR1 DFQATT, CDR2 SNEGSKA (reference sequence). The CDR3 reads CSATPDRPNTDTQYF. The CDR3 nucleotides read TGCAGTGCTACCCCCGACAGGCCGAACACAGATACGCAGTATTTT.

V and J are TRBV7-9 and TRBJ1-3, with 7 nucleotides matching TRBD1. The CDR3 contains 16 residues. Germline CDR1 is SEHNR and CDR2 is FQNEAQ (reference sequence). V lost 5 bases and J lost 0; bases outside the gene matches: 7. The CDR3 is CASSPWTGNSGNTIYF. The CDR3 DNA follows: TGTGCCAGCAGCCCTTGGACAGGCAACTCTGGAAACACCATATATTTT.

This clonotype has only a few counts. The chain couples TRBV9 to TRBJ1-5, with D uncertain. Trimming removed 0 bases from V and 5 bases from J, with 6 bases in between. The CDR3 runs 13 residues. Germline V gives CDR1 SGDLS, CDR2 YYNGEE. CDR3: CASSVGQDQPQHF. DNA of the CDR3: TGTGCCAGCAGCGTAGGGCAGGATCAGCCCCAGCATTTT.

The V call is TRBV20-1, the J call TRBJ2-7; TRBD1 or TRBD2 may be the D gene (6 bases each). The CDR3 runs to 17 residues. V was pared by 6 bases and J by 7 bases, with 31 bases between. The V gene's germline CDR1 is DFQATT and CDR2 SNEGSKA (reference sequence). In nucleotides, the CDR3 is TGCAGTGCGAGTGGGATATTTTGGGGGGCTGAATCGCGTGAGCAGTACTTC. Residues: CSASGIFWGAESREQYF.

This clonotype was counted many times. This chain joins TRBV10-2 and TRBJ2-1, with 12 positions matching TRBD2. This CDR3 is built from 13 residues. Germline V gene lookup returns CDR1 WSHSY and CDR2 SAAADI. Trimming at V came to 8 bases and at J to 6 bases, leaving 2 bases not matched to a gene. The CDR3 nucleotides are TGCGCCAGCCGACTAGCGGGAGTCAATGAGCAGTTCTTC. The encoded protein is CASRLAGVNEQFF.

This clonotype was counted a few times. V and J are TRBV18 and TRBJ2-7; 11 bases map to TRBD1. Trimming cost V 3 bases and J 3 bases; bases outside gene matches: 4. The CDR3 covers 15 residues. Germline V CDR1 and CDR2: KGHSH, LQKENI. Here the CDR3 DNA reads TGTGCCAGCTCACCCGGGACAGGGGGGCTCTACGAGCAGTACGTC. It translates to CASSPGTGGLYEQYV.

This sequence joins TRBV7-2 and TRBJ2-1; TRBD2 matches at 7 bases. The CDR3 length is 15 residues. From germline, CDR1 is SGHTA and CDR2 FQGNSA. After removal of 5 bases from V and 4 bases from J, the junction contained 8 bases not matched to a gene. The CDR3 nucleotides are TGTGCCAGCAGCGCCTCCGGGACTAAGTACAATGAGCAGTTCTTC. Residues: CASSASGTKYNEQFF.

The V gene is TRBV7-8, the J gene TRBJ2-3; 7 bases fit TRBD2. The junction had 16 bases not matched to a gene; V was cut back by 7 bases and J by 6 bases. CDR3 size: 16 residues. CDR1 is SGHVS and CDR2 is FQNEAQ in the germline V gene. CDR3 amino acids: CASNPLERGRRDTQYF. CDR3 DNA: TGTGCCAGCAACCCCTTGGAGCGGGGCCGCAGGGATACGCAGTATTTT.

This clonotype was observed at least ten times. CDR3 DNA sequence: TGTGCCAGCCGCGGACAGTCAACTAATGAAAAACTGTTTTTT. Amino acids: CASRGQSTNEKLFF. J is TRBJ1-4 and V is TRBV18, with a weak D call TRBD1 (6 bases). CDR1 is KGHSH, CDR2 LQKENI, per germline. The germline V and J ends were trimmed by 8 bases and 0 bases, with 10 bases remaining between them. This CDR3 spans 14 amino acids.

The chain has TRBV6-5 and TRBJ2-5; 7 bases fit TRBD1. Germline V gene lookup returns CDR1 MNHEY and CDR2 SVGAGI. V dropped 7 bases and J dropped 1; count of bases not matched to a gene: 6. The CDR3 loop spans 14 amino acids. The CDR3 spells CASKGRQGQETQYF. The CDR3 nucleotides read TGTGCCAGCAAAGGTCGACAGGGCCAAGAGACCCAGTACTTC.

This clonotype has a handful of counts. V gene TRBV7-2 combines with J gene TRBJ2-2, with 8 bases matching TRBD1. V lost 5 bases and J lost 4; bases outside the gene matches: 9. Germline values: CDR1 SGHTA, CDR2 FQGNSA. CDR3 length: 16 residues. The CDR3 loop reads CASSTRTGLSTGELFF. As DNA, the CDR3 is TGTGCCAGCAGCACAAGGACAGGGTTGAGCACCGGGGAGCTGTTTTTT.

A few counts support this clonotype. V usage is TRBV24-1 and J usage is TRBJ1-5, with no clear D. Germline CDR1 is KGHDR and CDR2 is SFDVKD. The CDR3 has 12 amino acids. In DNA, the CDR3 is TGTGAAAAGGGTGATGGCAATCAGCCCCAGCATTTT. Its protein product is CEKGDGNQPQHF.

This clonotype was recorded a few times. The chain's CDR3 is CASSLAGEEYF. In DNA form, the CDR3 reads TGCGCCAGCAGCTTGGCCGGCGAAGAGTATTTT. V usage is TRBV5-1 and J usage is TRBJ2-3, with D unclear. CDR1 and CDR2 (germline): SGHRS, YFSETQ. The CDR3 is 11 residues long. Trimming removed 0 bases from V and 13 bases from J, with 9 bases in between.

This clonotype turned up a few times. This chain joins TRBV2 and TRBJ2-2; D is unclear. V lost 8 bases, J lost 7 bases, and 5 bases lay in between. The CDR3 totals 10 residues. Germline lookup yields CDR1 SNHLY and CDR2 FYNNEI. In DNA form, the CDR3 reads TGTGCCAGCTCAGGCGGGGAGCTGTTTTTT. It encodes CASSGGELFF.

The table lists this clonotype with a few counts. V gene TRBV10-3 combines with J gene TRBJ2-5; D is unclear. CDR3 length: 14 residues. The V gene's germline CDR1 is ENHRY and CDR2 SYGVKD. V dropped 0 bases and J dropped 2 bases, with 7 bases sitting between them. The chain's CDR3 is CAISESKGQETQYF. The CDR3 coding sequence is TGTGCCATCAGTGAGTCTAAAGGACAAGAGACCCAGTACTTC.

The V and J genes are TRBV7-2 and TRBJ1-2, with D tentatively TRBD1 (6 bases). The CDR3 loop spans 14 amino acids. Germline CDR1 reads SGHTA; CDR2 reads FQGNSA. V was cut by 5 bases and J by 8 bases, with 18 bases left in between. Here the CDR3 reads CASSRDLQGGGYTF. The CDR3 region has the DNA TGTGCCAGCAGCCGAGATCTACAGGGAGGAGGCTACACCTTC.

This chain joins TRBV27 and TRBJ2-7; 10 positions match TRBD1. V shed 6 bases, J shed 3 bases, and the junction held 5 bases outside the gene matches. The germline V gene has CDR1 MNHEY and CDR2 SMNVEV (reference sequence). The CDR3 totals 14 residues. The CDR3 sequence is CASSRDRGHYEQYF. In DNA, the CDR3 is TGTGCCAGCAGCCGGGACAGGGGCCACTACGAGCAGTACTTC.

This clonotype was seen more than once but under ten times. This chain connects TRBV20-1 to TRBJ1-1, with 7 bases identical to TRBD1. The CDR3 loop spans 15 amino acids. V shed 6 bases, J shed 0 bases, and the junction held 10 bases outside the gene matches. Germline V gene sequence: CDR1 DFQATT, CDR2 SNEGSKA (reference sequence). The CDR3 here is CSAPTGVYMNTEAFF. The CDR3 nucleotides are TGCAGTGCCCCCACAGGGGTGTACATGAACACTGAAGCTTTCTTT.

The chain joins TRBV11-2 to TRBJ2-1; D is possibly TRBD2 (5 bases). This CDR3 has 17 amino acids. Germline lookup yields CDR1 SGHAT and CDR2 FQNNGV. Trimming took off 2 bases at V and 3 bases at J, with 17 bases between the two ends. The CDR3 DNA reads TGTGCCAGCAGCTTACGGGAAGGGCAAGGACTCTACAATGAGCAGTTCTTC. It is translated as CASSLREGQGLYNEQFF.

This clonotype was seen ten or more times. The rearrangement joins TRBV9 to TRBJ2-7; tentatively, D is TRBD2 (6 bases). Germline V gene sequence: CDR1 SGDLS, CDR2 YYNGEE. The CDR3 runs to 15 residues. V lost 3 bases to trimming and J lost 2 bases, with 15 bases between them. CDR3 residues: CASSEGAGAAYEQYF. CDR3 nucleotide sequence: TGTGCCAGCAGCGAGGGAGCGGGCGCGGCCTACGAGCAGTACTTC.

The rearrangement joins TRBV11-2 to TRBJ2-1; 9 bases are a match to TRBD2. J gave up 10 bases and V 8 bases, and 21 bases lay outside the gene matches. Germline CDR1 SGHAT, CDR2 FQNNGV. This CDR3 comprises 17 residues. This CDR3 reads CASVQVAGAPLYSEQFF. The CDR3 DNA sequence: TGTGCCAGCGTTCAAGTAGCGGGGGCCCCATTGTATTCGGAGCAGTTCTTC.

This clonotype came up a few times. J is TRBJ2-1 and V is TRBV6-5; 13 positions agree with TRBD2. CDR3 length equals 17 residues. Germline CDR1 MNHEY, CDR2 SVGAGI. After removal of 6 bases from V and 8 bases from J, the junction contained 13 bases not matched to a gene. In DNA form, the CDR3 reads TGTGCCAGCAGCCGCACTAGCGGGGGGGCCAGAGGCTATGAGCAGTTCTTC. Translation: CASSRTSGGARGYEQFF.

This sequence joins TRBV4-3 and TRBJ2-1, with unresolved D. Germline CDR1 LGHNA, CDR2 YSLEER. This CDR3 spans 17 amino acids. V was cut by 0 bases and J by 2 bases, with 14 bases left in between. CDR3 loop: CASSQDRADYTYNEQFF. CDR3 bases: TGCGCCAGCAGCCAAGATAGGGCAGATTACACCTACAATGAGCAGTTCTTC.

The chain joins TRBV5-4 to TRBJ2-4; 11 nucleotides align to TRBD1. J gave up 11 bases and V 4 bases, and 8 bases lay outside the gene matches. Germline CDR1 reads SGHNT; CDR2 reads YYREEE (reference sequence). This CDR3 has 14 residues. The CDR3 sequence is CASSLGTGGRFQYF. CDR3 nucleotides: TGTGCCAGCAGCCTAGGGACAGGGGGTCGCTTTCAGTACTTC.